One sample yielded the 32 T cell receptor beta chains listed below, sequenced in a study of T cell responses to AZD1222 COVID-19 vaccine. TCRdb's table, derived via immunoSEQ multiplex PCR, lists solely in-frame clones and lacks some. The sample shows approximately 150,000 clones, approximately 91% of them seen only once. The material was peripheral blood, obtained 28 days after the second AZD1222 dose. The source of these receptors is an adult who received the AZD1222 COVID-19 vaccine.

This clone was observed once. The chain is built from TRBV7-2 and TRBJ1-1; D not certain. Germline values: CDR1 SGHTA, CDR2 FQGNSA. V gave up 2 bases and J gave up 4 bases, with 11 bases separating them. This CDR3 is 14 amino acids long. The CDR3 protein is CASSLNGGPTEAFF. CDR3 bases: TGTGCCAGCAGCTTAAACGGAGGACCCACTGAAGCTTTCTTT.

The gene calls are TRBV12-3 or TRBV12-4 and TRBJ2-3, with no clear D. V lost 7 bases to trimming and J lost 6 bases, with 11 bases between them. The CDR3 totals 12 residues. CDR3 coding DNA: TGTGCCAGCATCCTCTCTGGGGATACGCAGTATTTT. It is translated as CASILSGDTQYF.

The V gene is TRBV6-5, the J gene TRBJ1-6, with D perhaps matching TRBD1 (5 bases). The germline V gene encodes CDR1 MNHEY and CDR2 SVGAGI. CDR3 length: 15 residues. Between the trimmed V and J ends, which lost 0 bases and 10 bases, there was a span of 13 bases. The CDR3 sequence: CASSYSTGDGSPLHF. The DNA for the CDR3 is TGTGCCAGCAGTTACTCTACGGGGGACGGATCACCCCTCCACTTT.

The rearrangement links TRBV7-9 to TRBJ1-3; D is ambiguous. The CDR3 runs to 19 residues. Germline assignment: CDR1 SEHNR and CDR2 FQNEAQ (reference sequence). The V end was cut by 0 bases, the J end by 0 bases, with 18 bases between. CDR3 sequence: CASSLAVGVRRTSGNTIYF. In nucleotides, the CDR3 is TGTGCCAGCAGCTTAGCGGTGGGTGTGAGGAGGACCTCTGGAAACACCATATATTTT.

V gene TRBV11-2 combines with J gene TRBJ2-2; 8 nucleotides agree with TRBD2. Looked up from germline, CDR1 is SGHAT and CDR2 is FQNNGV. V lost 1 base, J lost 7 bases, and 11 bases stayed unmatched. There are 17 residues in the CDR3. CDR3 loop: CASSLGTSFDENGELFF. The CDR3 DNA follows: TGTGCCAGCAGCTTAGGGACTAGCTTTGATGAGAACGGGGAGCTGTTTTTT. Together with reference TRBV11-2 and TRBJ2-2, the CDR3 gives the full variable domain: EAGVAQSPRYKIIEKRQSVAFWCNPISGHATLYWYQQILGQGPKLLIQFQNNGVVDDSQLPKDRFSAERLKGVDSTLKIQPAKLEDSAVYLCASSLGTSFDENGELFFGEGSRLTVL.

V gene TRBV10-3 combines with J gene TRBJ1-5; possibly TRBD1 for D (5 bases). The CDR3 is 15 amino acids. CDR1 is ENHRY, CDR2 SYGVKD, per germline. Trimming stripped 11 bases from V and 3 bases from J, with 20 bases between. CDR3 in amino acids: CASSPRDSFNQPQHF. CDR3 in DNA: TGTGCCTCCTCGCCGCGGGACTCCTTCAATCAGCCCCAGCATTTT.

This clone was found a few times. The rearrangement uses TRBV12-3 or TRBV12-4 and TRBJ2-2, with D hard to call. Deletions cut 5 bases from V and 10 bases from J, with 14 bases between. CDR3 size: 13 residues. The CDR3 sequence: CASSRSKGLELFF. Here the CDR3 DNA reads TGTGCCAGCAGTAGAAGTAAAGGCCTGGAGCTGTTTTTT.

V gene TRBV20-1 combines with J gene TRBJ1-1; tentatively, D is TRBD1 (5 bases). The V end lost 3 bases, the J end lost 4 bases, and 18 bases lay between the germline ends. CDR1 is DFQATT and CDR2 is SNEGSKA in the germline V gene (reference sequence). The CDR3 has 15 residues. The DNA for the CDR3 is TGCAGTGCTAGTTTATTTCCCAAGGGGACCACTGAAGCTTTCTTT. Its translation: CSASLFPKGTTEAFF.

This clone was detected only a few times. This CDR3 reads CASNRGWEVTEAFF. Written as DNA, the CDR3 is TGTGCCAGCAACCGAGGTTGGGAGGTAACTGAAGCTTTCTTT. V is TRBV5-5 and J is TRBJ1-1; D not resolved. The ends were cut back, 6 bases at V and 5 bases at J, with 17 bases in the middle. Germline V lookup: CDR1 SGHKS, CDR2 YYEKEE (reference sequence). The CDR3 has 14 residues.

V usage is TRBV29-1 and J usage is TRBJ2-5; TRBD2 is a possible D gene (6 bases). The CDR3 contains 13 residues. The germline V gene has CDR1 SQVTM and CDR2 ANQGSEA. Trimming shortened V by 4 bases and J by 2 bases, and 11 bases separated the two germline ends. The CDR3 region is CSVAGVGQETQYF. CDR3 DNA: TGCAGCGTTGCGGGGGTTGGACAAGAGACCCAGTACTTC.

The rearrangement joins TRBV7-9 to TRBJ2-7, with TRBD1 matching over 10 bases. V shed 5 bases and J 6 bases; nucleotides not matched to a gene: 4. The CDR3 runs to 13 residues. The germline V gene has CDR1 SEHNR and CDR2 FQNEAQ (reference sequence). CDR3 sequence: CASSRQGAGEQYF. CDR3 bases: TGTGCCAGCAGCAGACAGGGGGCTGGCGAGCAGTACTTC.

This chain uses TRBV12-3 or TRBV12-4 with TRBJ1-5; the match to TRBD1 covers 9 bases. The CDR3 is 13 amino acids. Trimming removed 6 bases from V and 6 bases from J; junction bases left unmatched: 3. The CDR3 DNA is TGTGCCAGCAGCTGGGGACAGGGTCAGCCCCAGCATTTT. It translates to CASSWGQGQPQHF.

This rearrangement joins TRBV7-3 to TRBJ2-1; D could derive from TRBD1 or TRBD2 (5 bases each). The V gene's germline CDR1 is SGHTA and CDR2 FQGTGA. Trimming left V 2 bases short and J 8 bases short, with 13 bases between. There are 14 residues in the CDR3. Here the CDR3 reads CASSLQGRGDEQFF. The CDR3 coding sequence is TGTGCCAGCAGCTTACAGGGCAGAGGGGATGAGCAGTTCTTC.

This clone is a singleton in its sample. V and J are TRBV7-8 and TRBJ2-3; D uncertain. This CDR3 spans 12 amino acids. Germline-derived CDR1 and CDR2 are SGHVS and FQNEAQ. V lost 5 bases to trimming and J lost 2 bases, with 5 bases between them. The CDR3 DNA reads TGTGCCAGCAGCCAAAACACAGATACGCAGTATTTT. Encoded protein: CASSQNTDTQYF.

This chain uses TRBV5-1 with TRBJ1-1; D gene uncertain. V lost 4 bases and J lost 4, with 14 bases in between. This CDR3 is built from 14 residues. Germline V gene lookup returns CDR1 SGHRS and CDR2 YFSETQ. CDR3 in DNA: TGCGCCAGCAGCCCTTGGGAGGCCGGCACTGAAGCTTTCTTT. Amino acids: CASSPWEAGTEAFF. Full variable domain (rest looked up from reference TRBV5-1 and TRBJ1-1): KAGVTQTPRYLIKTRGQQVTLSCSPISGHRSVSWYQQTPGQGLQFLFEYFSETQRNKGNFPGRFSGRQFSNSRSEMNVSTLELGDSALYLCASSPWEAGTEAFFGQGTRLTVV.

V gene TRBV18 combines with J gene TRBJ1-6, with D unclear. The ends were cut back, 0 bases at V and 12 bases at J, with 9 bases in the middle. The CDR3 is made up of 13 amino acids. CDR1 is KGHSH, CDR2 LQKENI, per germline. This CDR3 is CASSPPEGRPLHF. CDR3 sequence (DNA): TGTGCCAGCTCACCACCTGAGGGCAGACCCCTCCACTTT.

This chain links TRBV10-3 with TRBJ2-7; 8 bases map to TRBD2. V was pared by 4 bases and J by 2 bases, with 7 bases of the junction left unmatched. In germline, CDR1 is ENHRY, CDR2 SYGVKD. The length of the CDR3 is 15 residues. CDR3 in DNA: TGTGCCATCAGTGCGGAGGTAGCGGGACCCTACGAGCAGTACTTC. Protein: CAISAEVAGPYEQYF.

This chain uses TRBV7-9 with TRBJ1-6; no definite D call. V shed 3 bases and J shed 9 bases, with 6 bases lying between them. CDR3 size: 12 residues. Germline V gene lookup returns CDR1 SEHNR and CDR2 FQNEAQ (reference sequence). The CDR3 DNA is TGTGCCAGCAGCTTTGCCGCTTCACCCCTCCACTTT. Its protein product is CASSFAASPLHF.

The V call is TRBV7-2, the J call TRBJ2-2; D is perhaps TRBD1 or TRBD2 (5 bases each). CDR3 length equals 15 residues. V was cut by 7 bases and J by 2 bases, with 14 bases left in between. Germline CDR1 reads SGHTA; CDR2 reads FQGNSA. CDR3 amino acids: CASKSGTANTGELFF. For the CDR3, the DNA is TGTGCCAGCAAATCCGGGACGGCCAACACCGGGGAGCTGTTTTTT. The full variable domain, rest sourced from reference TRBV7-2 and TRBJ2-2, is GAGVSQSPSNKVTEKGKDVELRCDPISGHTALYWYRQSLGQGLEFLIYFQGNSAPDKSGLPSDRFSAERTGGSVSTLTIQRTQQEDSAVYLCASKSGTANTGELFFGEGSRLTVL.

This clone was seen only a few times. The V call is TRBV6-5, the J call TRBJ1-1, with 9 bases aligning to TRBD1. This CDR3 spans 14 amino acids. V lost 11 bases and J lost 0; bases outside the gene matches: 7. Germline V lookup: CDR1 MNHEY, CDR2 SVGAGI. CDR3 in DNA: TGTGCCTCATACCGGGACAGGGTGAACACTGAAGCTTTCTTT. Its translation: CASYRDRVNTEAFF.

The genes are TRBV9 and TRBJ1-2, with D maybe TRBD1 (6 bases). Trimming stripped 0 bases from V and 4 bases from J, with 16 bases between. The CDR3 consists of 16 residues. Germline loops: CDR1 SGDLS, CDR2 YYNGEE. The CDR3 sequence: CASSVDREEGIYGYTF. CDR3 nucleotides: TGTGCCAGCAGCGTAGACAGGGAGGAGGGTATCTATGGCTACACCTTC. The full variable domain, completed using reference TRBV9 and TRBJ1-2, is DSGVTQTPKHLITATGQRVTLRCSPRSGDLSVYWYQQSLDQGLQFLIQYYNGEERAKGNILERFSAQQFPDLHSELNLSSLELGDSALYFCASSVDREEGIYGYTFGSGTRLTVV.

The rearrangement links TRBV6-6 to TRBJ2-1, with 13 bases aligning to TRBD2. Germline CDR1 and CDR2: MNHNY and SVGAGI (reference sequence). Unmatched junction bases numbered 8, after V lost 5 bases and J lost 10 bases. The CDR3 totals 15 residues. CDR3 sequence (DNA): TGTGCCAGCAGTGACTGGACTAGCGGGAGTCGGGAGCAGTTCTTC. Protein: CASSDWTSGSREQFF.

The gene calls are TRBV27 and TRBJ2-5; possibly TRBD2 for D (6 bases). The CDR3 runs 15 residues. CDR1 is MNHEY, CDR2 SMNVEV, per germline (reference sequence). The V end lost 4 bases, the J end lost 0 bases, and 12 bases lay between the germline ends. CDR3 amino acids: CASSSPGDYQETQYF. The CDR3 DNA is TGTGCCAGCAGTTCTCCCGGGGACTACCAAGAGACCCAGTACTTC.

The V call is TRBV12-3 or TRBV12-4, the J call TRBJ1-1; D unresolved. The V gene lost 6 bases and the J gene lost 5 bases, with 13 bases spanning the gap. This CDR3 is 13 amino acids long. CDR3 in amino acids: CASSPGVSTEAFF. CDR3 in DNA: TGTGCCAGCAGCCCTGGGGTAAGTACTGAAGCTTTCTTT.

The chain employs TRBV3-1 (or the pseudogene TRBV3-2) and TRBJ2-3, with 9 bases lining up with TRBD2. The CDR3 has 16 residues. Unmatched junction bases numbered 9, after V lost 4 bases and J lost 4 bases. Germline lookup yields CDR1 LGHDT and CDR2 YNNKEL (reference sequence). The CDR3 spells CASSRPTGGRADTQYF. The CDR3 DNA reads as TGTGCCAGCAGCCGCCCCACGGGCGGGAGGGCAGATACGCAGTATTTT.

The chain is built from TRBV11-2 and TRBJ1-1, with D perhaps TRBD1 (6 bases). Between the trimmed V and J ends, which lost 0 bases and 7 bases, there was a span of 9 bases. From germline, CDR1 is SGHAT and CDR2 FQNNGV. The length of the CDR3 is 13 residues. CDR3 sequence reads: CASSLDGGLEAFF. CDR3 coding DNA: TGTGCCAGCAGCTTAGACGGGGGGCTTGAAGCTTTCTTT. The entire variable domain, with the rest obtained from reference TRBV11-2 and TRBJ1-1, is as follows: EAGVAQSPRYKIIEKRQSVAFWCNPISGHATLYWYQQILGQGPKLLIQFQNNGVVDDSQLPKDRFSAERLKGVDSTLKIQPAKLEDSAVYLCASSLDGGLEAFFGQGTRLTVV.

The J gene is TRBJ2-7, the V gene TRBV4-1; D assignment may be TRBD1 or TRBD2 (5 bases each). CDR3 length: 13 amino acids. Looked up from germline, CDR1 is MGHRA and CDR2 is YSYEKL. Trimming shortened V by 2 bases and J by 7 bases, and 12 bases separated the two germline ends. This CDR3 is CASSQPGPREQYF. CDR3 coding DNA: TGCGCCAGCAGCCAACCGGGACCCCGGGAGCAGTACTTC.

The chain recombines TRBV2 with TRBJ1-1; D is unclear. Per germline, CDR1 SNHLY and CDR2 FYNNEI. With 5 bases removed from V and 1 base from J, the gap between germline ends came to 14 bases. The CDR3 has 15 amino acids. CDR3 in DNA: TGTGCCAGCAGTAGAAATACAGCTTGGAACACTGAAGCTTTCTTT. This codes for CASSRNTAWNTEAFF.

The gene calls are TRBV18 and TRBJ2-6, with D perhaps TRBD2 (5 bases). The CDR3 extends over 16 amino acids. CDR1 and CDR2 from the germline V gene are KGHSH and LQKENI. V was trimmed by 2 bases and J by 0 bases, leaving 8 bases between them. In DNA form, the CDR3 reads TGTGCCAGCTCACCATTCGACTACTCTGGGGCCAACGTCCTGACTTTC. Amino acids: CASSPFDYSGANVLTF. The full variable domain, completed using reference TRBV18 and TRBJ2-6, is NAGVMQNPRHLVRRRGQEARLRCSPMKGHSHVYWYRQLPEEGLKFMVYLQKENIIDESGMPKERFSAEFPKEGPSILRIQQVVRGDSAAYFCASSPFDYSGANVLTFGAGSRLTVL.

This CDR3 is CASRLDFYNEQFF. The DNA of the CDR3 is TGTGCCAGCAGACTGGACTTCTACAATGAGCAGTTCTTC. V usage is TRBV27 and J usage is TRBJ2-1; tentative D call: TRBD2 (5 bases). CDR1 MNHEY and CDR2 SMNVEV come from the germline V gene (reference sequence). V was clipped by 6 bases and J by 3 bases, with 9 bases between them. This CDR3 is 13 amino acids long.

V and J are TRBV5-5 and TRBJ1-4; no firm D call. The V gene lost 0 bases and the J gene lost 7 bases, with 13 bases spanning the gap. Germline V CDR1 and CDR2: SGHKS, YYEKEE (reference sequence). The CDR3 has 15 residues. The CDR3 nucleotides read TGTGCCAGCAGCTTGGATGGCCAGGCGGGTGAAAAACTGTTTTTT. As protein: CASSLDGQAGEKLFF. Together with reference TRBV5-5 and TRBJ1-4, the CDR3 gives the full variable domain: DAGVTQSPTHLIKTRGQQVTLRCSPISGHKSVSWYQQVLGQGPQFIFQYYEKEERGRGNFPDRFSARQFPNYSSELNVNALLLGDSALYLCASSLDGQAGEKLFFGSGTQLSVL.

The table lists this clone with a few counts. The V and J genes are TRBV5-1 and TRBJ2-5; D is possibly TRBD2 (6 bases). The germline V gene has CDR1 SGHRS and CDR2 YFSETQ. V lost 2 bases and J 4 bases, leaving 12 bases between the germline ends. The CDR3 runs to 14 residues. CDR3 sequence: CASSLAGGGETQYF. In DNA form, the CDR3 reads TGCGCCAGCAGCTTAGCGGGTGGGGGAGAGACCCAGTACTTC.